The rows below give T cell receptor beta chains drawn from one sample of a study of brain T cells in children with intractable seizures. TCRdb's table, derived via immunoSEQ multiplex PCR, lists solely in-frame clones and lacks some. The data show under 45,000 clones, with 75% to 95% seen just once and roughly 6.5% held by the top ten. The source was peripheral blood, collected at surgery. These receptors were obtained from a girl aged 2 to 9 with tuberous sclerosis and intractable seizures. Both conserved end residues are part of each CDR3. The D gene is left open where the match is weak. Rows give clone size only sometimes, using once, few, many, or a class for an expanded clone.

d_call: NA; clone_size: NA; j_call: TRBJ1-1; v_call: TRBV19; cdr3_aa: CASSIDLGGISFF; cdr3_nt: TGTGCCAGTAGTATAGATCTTGGCGGAATCTCTTTCTTT
d_call: NA; clone_size: NA; j_call: TRBJ1-2; v_call: TRBV5-1; cdr3_aa: CASSRWTKQANYGYTF; cdr3_nt: TGCGCCAGCAGCCGGTGGACAAAGCAGGCTAACTATGGCTACACCTTC
d_call: NA; clone_size: once; j_call: TRBJ2-1; v_call: TRBV18; cdr3_aa: CASSPRTVTGGPGEQFF; cdr3_nt: TGTGCCAGCTCACCACGAACTGTAACTGGGGGGCCCGGTGAGCAGTTCTTC
d_call: NA; clone_size: NA; j_call: TRBJ2-2; v_call: TRBV12-3/TRBV12-4; cdr3_aa: CASSFYSGELFF; cdr3_nt: TGTGCCAGCAGTTTTTACTCCGGGGAGCTGTTTTTT
d_call: NA; clone_size: NA; j_call: TRBJ2-5; v_call: TRBV4-1; cdr3_aa: CASSQGDSEETQYF; cdr3_nt: TGCGCCAGCAGCCAAGGAGACAGTGAAGAGACCCAGTACTTC
d_call: NA; clone_size: NA; j_call: TRBJ2-3; v_call: TRBV5-6; cdr3_aa: CASSEQKGGSTDTQYF; cdr3_nt: TGTGCCAGCAGCGAACAGAAGGGGGGGAGCACAGATACGCAGTATTTT
d_call: NA; clone_size: NA; j_call: TRBJ2-2; v_call: TRBV19; cdr3_aa: CASSNPNTGELFF; cdr3_nt: TGTGCCAGTAGTAACCCGAACACCGGGGAGCTGTTTTTT
d_call: NA; clone_size: few; j_call: TRBJ2-7; v_call: TRBV5-5; cdr3_aa: CASTMGWIGEQYF; cdr3_nt: TGTGCCAGCACCATGGGGTGGATTGGCGAGCAGTACTTC
d_call: NA; clone_size: NA; j_call: TRBJ1-2; v_call: TRBV10-3; cdr3_aa: CAISEGRAGIRYGYTF; cdr3_nt: TGTGCCATCAGTGAGGGGCGGGCAGGGATTAGGTATGGCTACACCTTC
d_call: NA; clone_size: once; j_call: TRBJ1-6; v_call: TRBV25-1; cdr3_aa: CASRRNSYNSPLHF; cdr3_nt: TGTGCCAGCAGAAGGAACTCCTATAATTCACCCCTCCACTTT
d_call: NA; clone_size: NA; j_call: TRBJ1-5; v_call: TRBV24-1; cdr3_aa: CATSDLGGDQPQHF; cdr3_nt: TGTGCCACCAGTGATTTAGGGGGGGATCAGCCCCAGCATTTT
d_call: TRBD1; clone_size: NA; j_call: TRBJ2-5; v_call: TRBV10-2; cdr3_aa: CASSKTGRVETQYF; cdr3_nt: TGCGCCAGCAGTAAGACAGGGCGAGTGGAGACCCAGTACTTC
d_call: NA; clone_size: NA; j_call: TRBJ1-2; v_call: TRBV19; cdr3_aa: CASSTPGAHYGYTF; cdr3_nt: TGTGCCAGTAGTACTCCAGGGGCTCACTATGGCTACACCTTC
d_call: TRBD1; clone_size: NA; j_call: TRBJ1-1; v_call: TRBV6-2/TRBV6-3; cdr3_aa: CASSWDRGNTEAFF; cdr3_nt: TGTGCCAGCAGCTGGGACAGGGGGAACACTGAAGCTTTCTTT
d_call: TRBD1; clone_size: NA; j_call: TRBJ1-2; v_call: TRBV30; cdr3_aa: CAWSAGQGARANGYTF; cdr3_nt: TGTGCCTGGAGCGCTGGACAGGGGGCGCGGGCGAATGGCTACACCTTC
d_call: NA; clone_size: NA; j_call: TRBJ2-3; v_call: TRBV18; cdr3_aa: CASSPGNTDTQYF; cdr3_nt: TGTGCCAGCTCACCCGGCAACACAGATACGCAGTATTTT
d_call: NA; clone_size: NA; j_call: TRBJ1-4; v_call: TRBV5-1; cdr3_aa: CASSHYGTRLEKLFF; cdr3_nt: TGCGCCAGCAGCCATTACGGGACTCGGCTTGAAAAACTGTTTTTT
d_call: NA; clone_size: NA; j_call: TRBJ2-5; v_call: TRBV6-5; cdr3_aa: CASSAGQLETQYF; cdr3_nt: TGTGCCAGCAGCGCGGGACAGTTAGAGACCCAGTACTTC
d_call: TRBD1; clone_size: once; j_call: TRBJ1-2; v_call: TRBV2; cdr3_aa: CASSSTGVNGYTF; cdr3_nt: TGTGCCAGCAGTTCCACAGGGGTAAATGGCTACACCTTC
d_call: TRBD1; clone_size: once; j_call: TRBJ1-6; v_call: TRBV5-1; cdr3_aa: CASSRTGDNSPLHF; cdr3_nt: TGCGCCAGCAGCAGAACAGGGGATAATTCACCCCTCCACTTT
d_call: NA; clone_size: NA; j_call: TRBJ1-1; v_call: TRBV3-1/TRBV3-2; cdr3_aa: CASSQGLGMNTEAFF; cdr3_nt: TGTGCCAGCAGCCAAGGGCTAGGGATGAACACTGAAGCTTTCTTT
d_call: NA; clone_size: NA; j_call: TRBJ1-1; v_call: TRBV5-6; cdr3_aa: CASSSPGGASEAFF; cdr3_nt: TGTGCCAGCAGCTCACCTGGGGGGGCTTCTGAAGCTTTCTTT
d_call: NA; clone_size: NA; j_call: TRBJ1-2; v_call: TRBV27; cdr3_aa: CASSLTSLPYGYTF; cdr3_nt: TGTGCCAGCAGTTTAACCTCTCTACCCTATGGCTACACCTTC
d_call: TRBD1; clone_size: NA; j_call: TRBJ2-1; v_call: TRBV5-1; cdr3_aa: CASSFRQGNNEQFF; cdr3_nt: TGCGCCAGCAGCTTTAGACAGGGAAACAATGAGCAGTTCTTC
d_call: TRBD1; clone_size: NA; j_call: TRBJ1-1; v_call: TRBV2; cdr3_aa: CARGDRVWDAFF; cdr3_nt: TGTGCCAGGGGGGACAGGGTGTGGGATGCTTTCTTT
d_call: NA; clone_size: NA; j_call: TRBJ2-6; v_call: TRBV5-6; cdr3_aa: CASSLWDRYSGANVLTF; cdr3_nt: TGTGCCAGCAGCCTTTGGGACCGCTACTCTGGGGCCAACGTCCTGACTTTC
d_call: TRBD2; clone_size: NA; j_call: TRBJ2-7; v_call: TRBV15; cdr3_aa: CATSRDRGGPSSYEQYF; cdr3_nt: TGTGCCACCAGCAGAGATCGCGGGGGACCAAGCTCCTACGAGCAGTACTTC
d_call: NA; clone_size: NA; j_call: TRBJ1-2; v_call: TRBV24-1; cdr3_aa: CATSLSEYNYGYTF; cdr3_nt: TGTGCCACCAGTCTCTCTGAATACAACTATGGCTACACCTTC
d_call: NA; clone_size: NA; j_call: TRBJ2-1; v_call: TRBV30; cdr3_aa: CAWSAGPYNEQFF; cdr3_nt: TGTGCCTGGAGTGCCGGACCCTACAATGAGCAGTTCTTC
d_call: TRBD1; clone_size: once; j_call: TRBJ2-5; v_call: TRBV5-1; cdr3_aa: CASSPGTGDETQYF; cdr3_nt: TGCGCCAGCAGCCCCGGGACAGGGGATGAGACCCAGTACTTC
d_call: NA; clone_size: NA; j_call: TRBJ1-2; v_call: TRBV5-1; cdr3_aa: CASRRGWWAVGPYGYTF; cdr3_nt: TGCGCCAGCAGGAGGGGGTGGTGGGCAGTCGGACCCTATGGCTACACCTTC
d_call: TRBD1; clone_size: once; j_call: TRBJ1-3; v_call: TRBV18; cdr3_aa: CASSPTGSGNTIYF; cdr3_nt: TGTGCCAGCTCACCGACAGGGTCAGGAAACACCATATATTTT
d_call: TRBD1; clone_size: NA; j_call: TRBJ2-2; v_call: TRBV24-1; cdr3_aa: CATSDQGTGVTGELFF; cdr3_nt: TGTGCCACCAGTGATCAAGGGACAGGGGTGACCGGGGAGCTGTTTTTT
d_call: NA; clone_size: NA; j_call: TRBJ1-2; v_call: TRBV6-6; cdr3_aa: CASSRSPAGRNYGYTF; cdr3_nt: TGTGCCAGCAGTCGATCCCCAGCGGGACGGAACTATGGCTACACCTTC
d_call: NA; clone_size: NA; j_call: TRBJ1-6; v_call: TRBV6-2/TRBV6-3; cdr3_aa: CASSLLDVHRFSYNSPLHF; cdr3_nt: TGTGCCAGCAGCCTCTTAGATGTCCACCGTTTTTCCTATAATTCACCCCTCCACTTT
d_call: TRBD1; clone_size: few; j_call: TRBJ1-2; v_call: TRBV19; cdr3_aa: CASTRGGAPDYGYTF; cdr3_nt: TGTGCCAGTACCAGGGGGGGAGCCCCTGACTATGGCTACACCTTC
d_call: NA; clone_size: once; j_call: TRBJ1-1; v_call: TRBV7-2; cdr3_aa: CASSSLGRATEAFF; cdr3_nt: TGTGCCAGCAGCTCCCTCGGACGGGCCACTGAAGCTTTCTTT
d_call: NA; clone_size: NA; j_call: TRBJ1-1; v_call: TRBV12-3/TRBV12-4; cdr3_aa: CASSFDPNTEAFF; cdr3_nt: TGTGCCAGCAGTTTTGACCCGAACACTGAAGCTTTCTTT
d_call: NA; clone_size: NA; j_call: TRBJ1-2; v_call: TRBV29-1; cdr3_aa: CSVPNTRERYGYTF; cdr3_nt: TGCAGCGTTCCGAATACTAGGGAGCGCTATGGCTACACCTTC
d_call: NA; clone_size: NA; j_call: TRBJ2-1; v_call: TRBV7-9; cdr3_aa: CASSWVSGTYNEQFF; cdr3_nt: TGTGCCAGCAGCTGGGTATCCGGGACCTACAATGAGCAGTTCTTC
d_call: NA; clone_size: NA; j_call: TRBJ1-5; v_call: TRBV19; cdr3_aa: CASSIGSIGTYQPQHF; cdr3_nt: TGTGCCAGTAGTATTGGTAGCATCGGGACCTATCAGCCCCAGCATTTT
d_call: NA; clone_size: NA; j_call: TRBJ2-7; v_call: TRBV5-6; cdr3_aa: CASSLGTQYEQYF; cdr3_nt: TGTGCCAGCAGCTTAGGGACACAATACGAGCAGTACTTC
d_call: NA; clone_size: few; j_call: TRBJ1-3; v_call: TRBV27; cdr3_aa: CASSGNTIYF; cdr3_nt: TGTGCCAGCTCTGGAAACACCATATATTTT
d_call: NA; clone_size: once; j_call: TRBJ2-7; v_call: TRBV3-1/TRBV3-2; cdr3_aa: CASSLGEYEQYF; cdr3_nt: TGTGCCAGCAGCCTGGGGGAGTACGAGCAGTACTTC
d_call: NA; clone_size: NA; j_call: TRBJ2-1; v_call: TRBV28; cdr3_aa: CASSLYGTTARNEQFF; cdr3_nt: TGTGCCAGCAGTTTATACGGGACCACCGCCCGGAATGAGCAGTTCTTC
d_call: NA; clone_size: NA; j_call: TRBJ1-3; v_call: TRBV2; cdr3_aa: CASSELVRSGNTIYF; cdr3_nt: TGTGCCAGCAGTGAATTAGTGCGCTCTGGAAACACCATATATTTT
d_call: TRBD1; clone_size: NA; j_call: TRBJ1-2; v_call: TRBV4-2; cdr3_aa: CASSHVDRDEDYGYTF; cdr3_nt: TGTGCCAGCAGCCACGTAGACAGGGACGAAGACTATGGCTACACCTTC
d_call: TRBD1; clone_size: NA; j_call: TRBJ1-1; v_call: TRBV5-1; cdr3_aa: CASSRFADRGEAFF; cdr3_nt: TGCGCCAGCAGCAGATTTGCGGACAGGGGGGAAGCTTTCTTT
d_call: NA; clone_size: NA; j_call: TRBJ2-2; v_call: TRBV19; cdr3_aa: CASSILNTGELFF; cdr3_nt: TGTGCCAGTAGTATACTAAACACCGGGGAGCTGTTTTTT
d_call: TRBD1; clone_size: NA; j_call: TRBJ2-2; v_call: TRBV19; cdr3_aa: CASETGDTGELFF; cdr3_nt: TGTGCCAGTGAAACAGGGGACACCGGGGAGCTGTTTTTT
d_call: NA; clone_size: few; j_call: TRBJ1-1; v_call: TRBV10-3; cdr3_aa: CAISGGPETEAFF; cdr3_nt: TGTGCCATCAGTGGGGGACCGGAGACTGAAGCTTTCTTT
d_call: TRBD1; clone_size: NA; j_call: TRBJ1-6; v_call: TRBV7-2; cdr3_aa: CASSRSSGQGVSPLHF; cdr3_nt: TGTGCCAGCAGCAGAAGCTCCGGACAGGGGGTTTCACCCCTCCACTTT
d_call: NA; clone_size: NA; j_call: TRBJ2-1; v_call: TRBV14; cdr3_aa: CASSRTIKTGSYEQFF; cdr3_nt: TGTGCCAGCAGCCGGACGATAAAAACAGGGAGCTATGAGCAGTTCTTC
d_call: NA; clone_size: NA; j_call: TRBJ2-2; v_call: TRBV24-1; cdr3_aa: CATSGFPPFGGGANTGELFF; cdr3_nt: TGTGCCACCAGTGGATTCCCACCTTTTGGGGGAGGAGCGAACACCGGGGAGCTGTTTTTT
d_call: TRBD2; clone_size: NA; j_call: TRBJ2-3; v_call: TRBV5-1; cdr3_aa: CASSLATSGGGTDTQYF; cdr3_nt: TGCGCCAGCAGCTTGGCGACTAGCGGGGGTGGTACAGATACGCAGTATTTT
d_call: NA; clone_size: NA; j_call: TRBJ2-2; v_call: TRBV6-6; cdr3_aa: CASSYFGTNTGELFF; cdr3_nt: TGTGCCAGCAGTTACTTTGGCACGAACACCGGGGAGCTGTTTTTT
d_call: NA; clone_size: NA; j_call: TRBJ2-3; v_call: TRBV18; cdr3_aa: CASSPPITDTQYF; cdr3_nt: TGTGCCAGCTCACCACCGATTACAGATACGCAGTATTTT
d_call: NA; clone_size: NA; j_call: TRBJ1-4; v_call: TRBV2; cdr3_aa: CASTDGQTRGKLFF; cdr3_nt: TGTGCCAGCACCGACGGACAAACACGTGGAAAACTGTTTTTT
d_call: NA; clone_size: NA; j_call: TRBJ2-3; v_call: TRBV30; cdr3_aa: CAWSSGQGDTQYF; cdr3_nt: TGTGCCTGGAGTTCCGGGCAGGGGGATACGCAGTATTTT